These 19 T cell receptor beta chains were sequenced from one sample in a study of identical twins. TCRdb processed the 5' RACE reads anew with MiXCR; each CDR3 protein has one entry. Altogether some 760,000 distinct CDR3 sequences are present, 15% to 20% being singletons, with the ten largest covering roughly 14%. These records were also assigned to another study, of T cells expressing NK-cell markers.

Material: PBMCs. All receptors derive from a woman aged 18-29 years in good health.

V usage is TRBV5-4 and J usage is TRBJ2-7, with D maybe TRBD2 (6 bases). Germline CDR1 SGHNT, CDR2 YYREEE (reference sequence). The CDR3 contains 15 residues. Deletions cut 0 bases from V and 0 bases from J, with 10 bases between. CDR3 sequence (DNA): TGTGCCAGCAGCTTGGTGGACGGGAGCTCCTACGAGCAGTACTTC. Translated: CASSLVDGSSYEQYF.

There are a few counts of this clonotype. The V gene is TRBV20-1, the J gene TRBJ2-1; D uncertain. This CDR3 has 14 residues. The V end lost 6 bases, the J end lost 3 bases, and 15 bases lay between the germline ends. Germline lookup yields CDR1 DFQATT and CDR2 SNEGSKA (reference sequence). The CDR3 region is CSAVPWAVYNEQFF. CDR3 nucleotides: TGCAGTGCGGTCCCTTGGGCAGTCTACAATGAGCAGTTCTTC.

V usage is TRBV14 and J usage is TRBJ2-7; D tentatively reads TRBD1 or TRBD2 (6 bases each). This CDR3 region has 16 residues. Trimming cost V 3 bases and J 5 bases, with 20 bases left between them. Germline lookup yields CDR1 SGHDN and CDR2 FVKESK. This CDR3 is CASSQWGASRTDEQYF. The CDR3 DNA is TGTGCCAGCAGCCAGTGGGGGGCGAGTAGAACGGACGAGCAGTACTTC.

Only a few counts were recorded for this clonotype. The rearrangement links TRBV5-1 to TRBJ2-5; 10 positions match TRBD2. The V segment lost 5 bases and the J segment 1 base; nucleotides outside the gene matches: 5. CDR1 is SGHRS, CDR2 YFSETQ, per germline. The CDR3 sequence is 15 residues long. In nucleotides, the CDR3 is TGCGCCAGCAGACTAGCGGGGCGGATCCAAGAGACCCAGTACTTC. It yields the protein CASRLAGRIQETQYF.

The V and J genes are TRBV18 and TRBJ2-1; TRBD2 matches at 8 bases. Germline CDR1 and CDR2: KGHSH and LQKENI. J was trimmed by 0 bases and V by 6 bases; bases with no gene match: 7. The CDR3 length is 16 residues. This CDR3 is CASSEPGTSSYNEQFF. The CDR3, as DNA: TGTGCCAGCTCCGAACCCGGGACTAGCTCCTACAATGAGCAGTTCTTC.

There are a few counts of this clonotype. This CDR3 is CSARVGGTSNSPLHF. The CDR3 DNA reads TGCAGTGCTAGAGTAGGGGGCACCTCGAATTCACCCCTCCACTTT. V gene TRBV20-1 combines with J gene TRBJ1-6, with 7 bases matching TRBD1. The CDR3 has 15 residues. CDR1 and CDR2 from the germline V gene are DFQATT and SNEGSKA (reference sequence). V lost 1 base and J lost 7; bases outside the gene matches: 7.

This clonotype has just a few counts. The V call is TRBV5-1, the J call TRBJ2-3, with D possibly being TRBD1 (5 bases). Germline V CDR1 and CDR2: SGHRS, YFSETQ. CDR3 length: 14 residues. Trimming removed 2 bases at V and 2 bases at J, with 9 bases between. The DNA of the CDR3 is TGCGCCAGCAGCTTCCGACAGTCCACAGATACGCAGTATTTT. Its protein product is CASSFRQSTDTQYF.

This clonotype has just a few counts. The chain is built from TRBV5-1 and TRBJ2-7, with 9 bases lining up with TRBD1. V shed 6 bases and J 2 bases; nucleotides not matched to a gene: 6. Germline CDR1 reads SGHRS; CDR2 reads YFSETQ. The CDR3 runs 14 residues. CDR3 amino acids: CASTGDRAPYEQYF. The DNA for the CDR3 is TGCGCCAGCACCGGGGACAGGGCCCCCTACGAGCAGTACTTC.

This chain connects TRBV30 to TRBJ2-5; D gene ambiguous. Germline V gene sequence: CDR1 GTSNPN, CDR2 SVGIG (reference sequence). Trimming took off 7 bases at V and 5 bases at J, with 8 bases between the two ends. The CDR3 length is 10 residues. The CDR3 sequence is CASGYETQYF. For the CDR3, the DNA is TGTGCCTCTGGTTATGAGACCCAGTACTTC.

This clonotype was seen a handful of times. V usage is TRBV12-3 or TRBV12-4 and J usage is TRBJ1-1; D remains unclear. The CDR3 runs to 13 residues. Trimming left V 6 bases short and J 4 bases short, with 12 bases between. CDR3 DNA sequence: TGTGCCAGCAGCGGCGACGGGAGCACTGAAGCTTTCTTT. It encodes CASSGDGSTEAFF.

This rearrangement joins TRBV7-9 to TRBJ2-3; TRBD2 matches at 13 bases. Unmatched junction bases numbered 6, after V lost 4 bases and J lost 2 bases. There are 17 residues in the CDR3. Germline CDR1 is SEHNR and CDR2 is FQNEAQ (reference sequence). CDR3 in DNA: TGTGCCAGCAGCTCAGGACTAGCGGGGGTCCTCACAGATACGCAGTATTTT. Its translation is CASSSGLAGVLTDTQYF.

This chain uses TRBV6-1 with TRBJ1-5; possible D gene TRBD1, 5 bases. In germline, CDR1 is MNHNS, CDR2 SASEGT. CDR3 length equals 14 residues. V was pared by 7 bases and J by 3 bases, with 13 bases between. DNA for the CDR3: TGTGCCAGCACTAAAGAGACAGACAATCAGCCCCAGCATTTT. It codes for CASTKETDNQPQHF.

The J gene is TRBJ1-2, the V gene TRBV27; perhaps TRBD1 as D (6 bases). Trimming took off 3 bases at V and 8 bases at J, with 16 bases between the two ends. CDR1 and CDR2 from the germline V gene are MNHEY and SMNVEV (reference sequence). The CDR3 length is 14 residues. The CDR3 DNA sequence: TGTGCCAGCAGTTTGTATCGGGGGCAAACGGGCTACACCTTC. Amino acid sequence: CASSLYRGQTGYTF.

The V gene is TRBV20-1, the J gene TRBJ2-4; 9 bases are shared with TRBD1. V was pared by 6 bases and J by 5 bases, with 8 bases of the junction left unmatched. This CDR3 has 14 amino acids. CDR1 is DFQATT and CDR2 is SNEGSKA in the germline V gene (reference sequence). CDR3 residues: CSARTDRGQNIQYF. CDR3 nucleotide sequence: TGCAGTGCCCGGACGGACAGGGGCCAAAACATTCAGTACTTC.

This clonotype was recorded only once. CDR3: CSGGPGPYEQYF. CDR3 bases: TGCAGCGGAGGACCGGGCCCCTACGAGCAGTACTTC. V usage is TRBV29-1 and J usage is TRBJ2-7; no firm D call. The CDR3 has 12 residues. V lost 7 bases and J lost 2, with 12 bases in between. Germline assignment: CDR1 SQVTM and CDR2 ANQGSEA.

J is TRBJ2-1 and V is TRBV10-2; 8 bases align to TRBD2. V shed 2 bases and J 5 bases; nucleotides not matched to a gene: 8. The CDR3 loop spans 16 amino acids. Looked up from germline, CDR1 is WSHSY and CDR2 is SAAADI. The CDR3 region is CASSEVTGGPDNEQFF. CDR3 nucleotide sequence: TGCGCCAGCAGTGAGGTAACGGGAGGGCCGGACAATGAGCAGTTCTTC.

This clonotype has just a few counts. For the CDR3, the DNA is TGCGCCAGCAGCTTGGCATCCGACCTTAGGGATACGCAGTATTTT. This gives the protein CASSLASDLRDTQYF. The rearrangement links TRBV5-1 to TRBJ2-3; D uncertain. The CDR3 runs to 15 residues. Germline-derived CDR1 and CDR2 are SGHRS and YFSETQ. The germline V and J ends were trimmed by 0 bases and 6 bases, with 14 bases remaining between them.

V is TRBV6-1 and J is TRBJ2-7; unclear D gene. The CDR3 is made up of 12 amino acids. Germline CDR1 MNHNS, CDR2 SASEGT. Deletions cut 4 bases from V and 6 bases from J, with 10 bases between. CDR3 amino acids: CASSVSGFEQYF. Written as DNA, the CDR3 is TGTGCCAGCAGTGTTTCAGGTTTCGAGCAGTACTTC.

This clonotype was seen a few times. The chain couples TRBV20-1 to TRBJ2-3, with 8 positions matching TRBD2. The CDR3 covers 13 residues. The ends lost 3 bases at V and 6 bases at J; junction bases unmatched: 5. Per germline, CDR1 DFQATT and CDR2 SNEGSKA (reference sequence). For the CDR3, the DNA is TGCAGTGCTAGGTTAGCGGGGTCGGATACGCAGTATTTT. It is translated as CSARLAGSDTQYF.